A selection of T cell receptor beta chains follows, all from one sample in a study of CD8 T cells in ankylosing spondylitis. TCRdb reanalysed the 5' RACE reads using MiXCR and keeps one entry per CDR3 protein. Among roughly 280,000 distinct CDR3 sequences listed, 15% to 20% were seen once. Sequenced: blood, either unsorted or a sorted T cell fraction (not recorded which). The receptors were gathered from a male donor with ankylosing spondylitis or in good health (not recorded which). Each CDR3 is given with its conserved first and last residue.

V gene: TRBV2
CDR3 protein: CASRDGLGYTF

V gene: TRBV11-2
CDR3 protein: CASSLLAGSSYNEQFF

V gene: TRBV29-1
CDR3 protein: CSTKGGTNTGELFF

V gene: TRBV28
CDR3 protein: CASSRQGASEKLFF

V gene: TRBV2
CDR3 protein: CASPLGSGDTQYF

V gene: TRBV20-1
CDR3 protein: CSARGSSSGGYEQFF

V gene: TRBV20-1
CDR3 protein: CSARVTGNSPLHF

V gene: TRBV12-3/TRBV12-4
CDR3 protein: CASSSITGELAKNIQYF

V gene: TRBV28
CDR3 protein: CASSFEPQHF

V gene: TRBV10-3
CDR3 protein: CAISESAGSYNSPLHF

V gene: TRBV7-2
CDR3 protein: CASSLPTGDTQYF

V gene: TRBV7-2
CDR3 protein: CASSSVMGRAREGTQYF

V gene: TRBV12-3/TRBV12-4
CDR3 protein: CASSWTGGGGSRYNEQFF

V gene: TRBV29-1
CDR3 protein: CSVALARHEQFF

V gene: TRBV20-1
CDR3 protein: CSASPGGGLYNEQFF

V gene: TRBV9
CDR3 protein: CASSVGQTNQPQHF

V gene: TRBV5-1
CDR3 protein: CASSLYPGTNEILFF

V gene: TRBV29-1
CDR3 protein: CSVPTGGFSTEAFF

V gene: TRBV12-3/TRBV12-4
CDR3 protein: CASSFSRGRQPQHF

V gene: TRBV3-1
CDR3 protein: CASSQGQQSTDTQYF

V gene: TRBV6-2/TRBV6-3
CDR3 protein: CASSYQTYGYTF

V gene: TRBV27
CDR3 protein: CASRSRDFTDTQYF

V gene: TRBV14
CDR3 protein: CASSQVTKTQYF

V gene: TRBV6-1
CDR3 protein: CASSEALFRAGFSNQPQHF

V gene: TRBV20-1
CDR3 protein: CSARTDMNTEAFF

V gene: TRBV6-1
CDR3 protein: CASSTGTSYGYTF

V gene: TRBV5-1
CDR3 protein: CASSLMGRFQETQYF

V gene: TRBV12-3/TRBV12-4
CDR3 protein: CASSPDRAVGDTQYF

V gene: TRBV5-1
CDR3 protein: CASSPPSGTNSYNEQFF

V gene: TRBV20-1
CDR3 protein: CSARSGRNTGELFF

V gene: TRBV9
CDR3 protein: CASSPAMGQGAEAFF

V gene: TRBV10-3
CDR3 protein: CAISESLVGGTTGELFF

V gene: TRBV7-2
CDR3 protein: CASSLVVTNEQFF

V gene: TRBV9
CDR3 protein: CASSVEGQHTDTQYF

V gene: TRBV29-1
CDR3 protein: CSVATSGRGNEQFF

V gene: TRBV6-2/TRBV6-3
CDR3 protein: CASSQTTPPGYTF

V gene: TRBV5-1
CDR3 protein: CASSLARQGRDEQFF

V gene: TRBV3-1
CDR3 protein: CASSQHGTGADSPLHF

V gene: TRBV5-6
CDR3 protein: CASSSHVRHSNQPQHF

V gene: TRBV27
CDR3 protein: CASRKDRVSTDTQYF

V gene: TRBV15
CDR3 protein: CATSRDVTSGSYNEQFF

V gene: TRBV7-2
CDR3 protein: CASSSRGSGNTEAFF

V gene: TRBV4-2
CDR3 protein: CASSPRDSGELFF

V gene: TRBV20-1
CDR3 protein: CSAGKTAPDEQFF

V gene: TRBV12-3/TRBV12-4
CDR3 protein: CASSSALLIQTQYF

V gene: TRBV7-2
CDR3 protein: CASSLVEGDLGDTQYF

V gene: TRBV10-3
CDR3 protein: CAIRGGGDTEAFF

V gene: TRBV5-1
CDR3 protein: CASSLESSGPDTQYF

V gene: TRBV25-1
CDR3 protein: CASSDLGSQETQYF

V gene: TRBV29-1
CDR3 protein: CSVGTGLNNSPLHF

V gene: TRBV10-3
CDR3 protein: CASSGGASGSDTQYF

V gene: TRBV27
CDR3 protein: CASSFIPGTDEQFF